Below are 24 T cell receptor beta chains sequenced from a single sample in a study of T cells in Graves' hyperthyroidism and ophthalmopathy. TCR beta CDR3 region amplification was performed from RNA transcripts. The primer set for the first-round RT-PCR of the TCR CDR3 was HTBI. A single record per CDR3 protein comes from TCRdb applying MiXCR to the multiplex PCR reads. Among approximately 720,000 distinct CDR3 sequences listed, 18% were seen once. Input material: blood. These receptor sequences come from a woman aged 45 to 65 with Graves' hyperthyroidism that later progressed to Graves' ophthalmopathy.

In this sample, this clonotype turned up a few times. The chain is built from TRBV9 and TRBJ2-6; D gene unclear. Deletions cut 0 bases from V and 4 bases from J, with 5 bases between. The CDR3 extends over 14 amino acids. Per the germline V gene, CDR1 is SGDLS and CDR2 is YYNGEE. This CDR3 is CASSVVVGANVLTF. CDR3 coding DNA: TGTGCCAGCAGCGTAGTGGTGGGGGCCAACGTCCTGACTTTC.

Turning to this clonotype: An end of the junction differs from the germline gene, which may be a read error. The rearrangement links TRBV5-1 to TRBJ2-2, with D uncertain. The CDR3 extends over 14 amino acids. Germline CDR1 SGHRS, CDR2 YFSETQ. The CDR3 reads CASRLDANTGELFF. The CDR3 DNA reads TGCGCCAGCAGATTGGACGCGAACACCGGGGAGCTGTTTTTT.

The chain has TRBV7-9 and TRBJ1-4, with unresolved D. Trimming took 5 bases from V and 0 from J, leaving 10 bases between them. The CDR3 consists of 15 residues. CDR1 and CDR2 (germline): SEHNR, FQNEAQ (reference sequence). The CDR3 DNA reads TGTGCCAGCAGCGAGGACGTTGCAACTAATGAAAAACTGTTTTTT. It translates to CASSEDVATNEKLFF.

This clonotype occurred many times. The V call is TRBV20-1, the J call TRBJ2-1, with TRBD2 matching over 8 bases. The J segment lost 7 bases and the V segment lost 0 bases, leaving 8 bases of the junction unmatched. The CDR3 totals 15 residues. Germline V CDR1 and CDR2: DFQATT, SNEGSKA (reference sequence). In DNA, the CDR3 is TGCAGTGCTAGAGATATGGCGGGGGGTTGGAATGAGCAGTTCTTC. It is translated as CSARDMAGGWNEQFF.

This clonotype showed up many times. The chain uses TRBV11-2 and TRBJ2-1; 7 bases align to TRBD1. Germline V gene sequence: CDR1 SGHAT, CDR2 FQNNGV. The CDR3 contains 16 residues. J gave up 7 bases and V 5 bases, and 14 bases lay outside the gene matches. The CDR3 region has the DNA TGTGCCAGCAGCCAGATTAGGGGGCGCGAAAGGAATGAGCAGTTCTTC. Its protein product is CASSQIRGRERNEQFF.

The chain is built from TRBV24-1 and TRBJ2-1; weak D call: TRBD1 (5 bases). The V end lost 3 bases, the J end lost 13 bases, and 9 bases lay between the germline ends. The CDR3 sequence is 11 residues long. In germline, CDR1 is KGHDR, CDR2 SFDVKD. The CDR3 spells CATSDTRTQFF. CDR3 in DNA: TGTGCCACCAGTGATACTCGGACACAGTTCTTC.

The V gene is TRBV5-1, the J gene TRBJ2-1, with 11 nucleotides matching TRBD2. Losses at the gene ends were 0 bases for V and 7 bases for J; bases not matched to a gene: 9. The CDR3 is 17 residues long. Germline assignment: CDR1 SGHRS and CDR2 YFSETQ. The CDR3 here is CASSLGRRVAGGNEQFF. Written as DNA, the CDR3 is TGCGCCAGCAGCTTGGGTCGTCGGGTAGCGGGAGGGAATGAGCAGTTCTTC.

In its sample, this clonotype was seen a few times. The chain uses TRBV6-1 and TRBJ2-3; D might be TRBD1 or TRBD2, each matching 5 bases. Germline loops: CDR1 MNHNS, CDR2 SASEGT. Trimming took off 11 bases at V and 4 bases at J, with 19 bases between the two ends. CDR3 length: 14 amino acids. DNA for the CDR3: TGTGCCGGCCGCCGGGGCACGGGTGCAGATACGCAGTATTTT. It specifies CAGRRGTGADTQYF.

This clonotype has a handful of counts. The rearrangement links TRBV20-1 to TRBJ1-1, with TRBD1 matching over 7 bases. The CDR3 has 14 residues. The germline V gene encodes CDR1 DFQATT and CDR2 SNEGSKA (reference sequence). Trimming at V came to 5 bases and at J to 9 bases, leaving 15 bases not matched to a gene. The CDR3 here is CSAGGRQGWVKAFF. The DNA of the CDR3 is TGCAGTGCTGGGGGGAGACAGGGTTGGGTTAAAGCTTTCTTT.

This clonotype was recorded many times. The CDR3 sequence is CASTVYAGQGELNTEAFF. CDR3 DNA: TGTGCCAGCACTGTCTACGCGGGACAGGGGGAATTAAACACTGAAGCTTTCTTT. This chain uses TRBV6-1 with TRBJ1-1; 11 nucleotides line up with TRBD1. The CDR3 is 18 residues long. Germline CDR1 is MNHNS and CDR2 is SASEGT. V gave up 7 bases and J gave up 2 bases; unmatched junction bases: 15.

This sequence joins TRBV10-1 and TRBJ2-7; D uncertain. This CDR3 comprises 13 residues. CDR1 is WNHNN and CDR2 is SYGVQD in the germline V gene (reference sequence). Trimming took 3 bases from V and 0 from J, leaving 6 bases between them. CDR3 sequence reads: CASSDKVSYEQYF. The CDR3 DNA follows: TGCGCCAGCAGTGACAAGGTCTCCTACGAGCAGTACTTC.

The V gene is TRBV5-4, the J gene TRBJ2-3; no clear D gene. The CDR3 has 11 amino acids. V lost 4 bases, J lost 10 bases, and 10 bases lay in between. Per germline, CDR1 SGHNT and CDR2 YYREEE (reference sequence). The CDR3 here is CASSPGEAQYF. The CDR3 bases are TGTGCCAGCAGCCCCGGAGAGGCGCAGTATTTT.

V and J are TRBV7-9 and TRBJ1-1; D gene ambiguous. Trimming pared 5 bases from V and 1 base from J, leaving 11 bases between. CDR1 is SEHNR and CDR2 is FQNEAQ in the germline V gene (reference sequence). The CDR3 is 14 amino acids. CDR3 bases: TGTGCCAGCAGCAATCCGGGCCAGAACACTGAAGCTTTCTTT. Translation: CASSNPGQNTEAFF.

The table lists this clonotype with many counts. The V and J genes are TRBV20-1 and TRBJ1-1; D gene unclear. This CDR3 has 11 residues. Looked up from germline, CDR1 is DFQATT and CDR2 is SNEGSKA (reference sequence). CDR3 coding DNA: TGCAGCGCCGGGCCGAACACTGAAGCTTTCTTT. The encoded protein is CSAGPNTEAFF.

This clonotype occurred many times. The chain has TRBV3-1 and TRBJ2-1, with a possible D match to TRBD1 (6 bases). The CDR3 runs to 14 residues. The V gene's germline CDR1 is LGHDT and CDR2 YNNKEL (reference sequence). With 4 bases removed from V and 9 bases from J, the gap between germline ends came to 16 bases. The CDR3, as DNA: TGTGCCAGCAGCCTTTCAGGGGCCCAAAGTGAGCAGTTCTTC. Its protein is CASSLSGAQSEQFF.

With regard to this clonotype: A single base separates this from a much larger clone, so it may be a read error. The rearrangement uses TRBV6-2 or TRBV6-3 and TRBJ1-1; D may be TRBD1 (6 bases). The CDR3 has 15 amino acids. Germline V CDR1 and CDR2: MNHEY, SVGEGT. The chain's CDR3 is CAGSYRDRANTEAFF. The CDR3, as DNA: TGTGCCGGCAGTTACAGGGACCGAGCGAACACTGAAGCTTTCTTT.

This clonotype was seen at least ten times. The rearrangement uses TRBV20-1 and TRBJ2-1; the D gene is possibly TRBD2 (7 bases). CDR1 DFQATT and CDR2 SNEGSKA come from the germline V gene (reference sequence). Trimming shortened V by 0 bases and J by 4 bases, and 13 bases separated the two germline ends. The CDR3 covers 15 residues. The CDR3 DNA reads as TGCAGTGCTAGAGATGTCGGGGGGCCATACAATGAGCAGTTCTTC. This codes for CSARDVGGPYNEQFF.

This clonotype occurred many times. The rearrangement uses TRBV2 and TRBJ1-4; a possible D gene is TRBD1 (6 bases). The germline gives CDR1 SNHLY, CDR2 FYNNEI. Between the trimmed V and J ends, which lost 10 bases and 5 bases, there was a span of 14 bases. The CDR3 is 13 residues long. CDR3 amino acids: CATRGQLNEKLFF. In DNA form, the CDR3 reads TGTGCCACTAGGGGACAACTAAATGAAAAACTGTTTTTT.

This clonotype was counted at least ten times. V usage is TRBV7-8 and J usage is TRBJ1-2, with D unclear. The V end lost 1 base, the J end lost 7 bases, and 16 bases lay between the germline ends. Germline CDR1 SGHVS, CDR2 FQNEAQ. The CDR3 totals 15 residues. The CDR3 coding sequence is TGTGCCAGCAGCTTAGATGAGGCCTGGGCCTCTGGCTACACCTTC. Translation gives CASSLDEAWASGYTF.

The table lists this clonotype with many counts. The gene calls are TRBV12-3 or TRBV12-4 and TRBJ2-5; the D is unclear. The length of the CDR3 is 14 residues. V was trimmed by 8 bases and J by 1 base, leaving 14 bases between them. CDR3 region: CASSGVGFQETQYF. The CDR3 bases are TGTGCCAGCTCCGGCGTTGGGTTCCAAGAGACCCAGTACTTC.

This clonotype has just a few counts. The V call is TRBV20-1, the J call TRBJ2-1; possible D gene TRBD2, 8 bases. Germline V lookup: CDR1 DFQATT, CDR2 SNEGSKA (reference sequence). V lost 3 bases to trimming and J lost 6 bases, with 18 bases between them. CDR3 length equals 15 residues. In DNA form, the CDR3 reads TGCAGTGCTAGGGAGGGGGCGGGGGGTCTCAATGAGCAGTTCTTC. Translation: CSAREGAGGLNEQFF.

This clonotype showed up just a few times. This sequence joins TRBV18 and TRBJ1-4; D remains ambiguous. V was cut by 3 bases and J by 3 bases, with 14 bases left in between. Germline loops: CDR1 KGHSH, CDR2 LQKENI. The CDR3 extends over 16 amino acids. CDR3 amino acids: CASSPLMGAANEKLFF. CDR3 in DNA: TGTGCCAGCTCACCGCTTATGGGAGCCGCTAATGAAAAACTGTTTTTT.

With respect to this clonotype: One junction end disagrees with the germline gene, perhaps due to a read error. The chain employs TRBV5-1 and TRBJ2-3; 9 bases align to TRBD2. Per germline, CDR1 SGHRS and CDR2 YFSETQ. This CDR3 region has 15 residues. The CDR3 sequence: CASSRRGGLPDTQYF. The CDR3 nucleotides read TGTGCCAGCAGCAGGCGGGGGGGCCTCCCAGATACGCAGTATTTT.

With regard to this clonotype: Since a much larger clone is just one base distant, this may be a read error. The chain joins TRBV11-2 to TRBJ1-4, with D unresolved. The CDR3 loop spans 14 amino acids. The germline V gene has CDR1 SGHAT and CDR2 FQNNGV. The CDR3 sequence: CASGLDTEGGKLFF. The CDR3 region has the DNA TGTGCCAGCGGCTTAGACACGGAGGGTGGAAAACTGTTTTTT.